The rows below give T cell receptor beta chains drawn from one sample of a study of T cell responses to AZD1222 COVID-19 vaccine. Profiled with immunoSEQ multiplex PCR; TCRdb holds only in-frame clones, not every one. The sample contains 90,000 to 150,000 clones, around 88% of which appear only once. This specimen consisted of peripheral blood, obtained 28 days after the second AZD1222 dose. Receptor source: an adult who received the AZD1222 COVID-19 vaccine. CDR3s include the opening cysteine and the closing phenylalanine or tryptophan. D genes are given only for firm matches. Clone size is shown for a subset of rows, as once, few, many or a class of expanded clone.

CASSVWTGSTDTQYF	TGTGCCAGCAGCGTCTGGACAGGGAGCACAGATACGCAGTATTTT	-	TRBV9	TRBJ2-3	TRBD1
CAWSGGETQYF	TGTGCCTGGAGTGGTGGGGAGACCCAGTACTTC	once	TRBV30	TRBJ2-5	-
CASSPLGDGYTF	TGTGCCAGCAGCCCACTGGGGGATGGCTACACCTTC	-	TRBV7-9	TRBJ1-2	-
CASSPTIGPYEQYF	TGTGCCAGCTCCCCCACTATAGGCCCGTACGAGCAGTACTTC	-	TRBV6-5	TRBJ2-7	-
CASNKGGNTEAFF	TGTGCCAGCAATAAGGGCGGGAACACTGAAGCTTTCTTT	-	TRBV9	TRBJ1-1	-
CASSQDWIGNTEAFF	TGCGCCAGCAGCCAAGATTGGATAGGGAACACTGAAGCTTTCTTT	-	TRBV4-1	TRBJ1-1	-
CASSLSQDGLSGNTIYF	TGTGCCAGCAGTTTATCCCAGGACGGACTCTCTGGAAACACCATATATTTT	-	TRBV27	TRBJ1-3	-
CASSEALRGVETEAFF	TGTGCCAGCAGTGAAGCGCTTCGTGGTGTCGAGACTGAAGCTTTCTTT	-	TRBV2	TRBJ1-1	-
CASSDSHGRAASRGWETQYF	TGTGCCAGCAGTGACTCCCATGGGAGGGCCGCTTCTCGGGGGTGGGAGACCCAGTACTTC	-	TRBV6-4	TRBJ2-5	TRBD2
CASSFGTGGSYEQYF	TGTGCCAGCAGTTTCGGGACAGGAGGAAGCTACGAGCAGTACTTC	-	TRBV27	TRBJ2-7	TRBD1
CASGNSNTGELFF	TGTGCCAGCGGGAATTCGAACACCGGGGAGCTGTTTTTT	-	TRBV9	TRBJ2-2	-
CASEFQGRGRLETQYF	TGTGCCAGCGAGTTTCAGGGCAGGGGAAGGTTGGAGACCCAGTACTTC	-	TRBV28	TRBJ2-5	-
CASSNPRPLRAGGRAGELFF	TGTGCCAGCAGCAACCCCCGTCCTTTGAGGGCGGGGGGCCGGGCCGGGGAGCTGTTTTTT	-	TRBV3-1/TRBV3-2	TRBJ2-2	TRBD2
CASSTSGVTEAFF	TGTGCCAGCAGTACGTCAGGGGTCACTGAAGCTTTCTTT	-	TRBV28	TRBJ1-1	-
CASSANGQVSTDTQYF	TGTGCCAGCAGTGCGAACGGACAGGTTAGCACAGATACGCAGTATTTT	-	TRBV25-1	TRBJ2-3	TRBD1
CASSKTGEYEQYF	TGTGCCAGTAGTAAGACAGGGGAGTACGAGCAGTACTTC	once	TRBV19	TRBJ2-7	TRBD1
CASTGQGVFTEAFF	TGTGCCAGCACCGGACAGGGGGTTTTCACTGAAGCTTTCTTT	few	TRBV6-5	TRBJ1-1	TRBD1
CAISEQGNTIYF	TGTGCCATCAGTGAACAGGGAAACACCATATATTTT	once	TRBV10-3	TRBJ1-3	-
CASSPRGNTEAFF	TGTGCCAGCAGTCCCAGGGGGAACACTGAAGCTTTCTTT	-	TRBV5-4	TRBJ1-1	-
CSVEGRTGISGNTIYF	TGCAGCGTTGAAGGACGGACTGGGATCTCTGGAAACACCATATATTTT	-	TRBV29-1	TRBJ1-3	-
CASSEFYEQYF	TGTGCCAGCAGTGAATTTTACGAGCAGTACTTC	few	TRBV25-1	TRBJ2-7	-
CASSQDRIYGYTF	TGTGCCAGCAGCCAAGATCGAATCTATGGCTACACCTTC	-	TRBV4-2	TRBJ1-2	-
CASSSTEYEQYF	TGTGCCAGCAGCTCGACAGAGTACGAGCAGTACTTC	-	TRBV12-3/TRBV12-4	TRBJ2-7	-
CASSSSRSEGGYTF	TGTGCCAGCAGCTCCTCTAGGTCTGAGGGGGGCTACACCTTC	-	TRBV11-3	TRBJ1-2	-
CASSYSPYHEQFF	TGTGCCAGCAGTTACTCCCCCTACCATGAGCAGTTCTTC	few	TRBV6-2/TRBV6-3	TRBJ2-1	-
CASSLVSVNTEAFF	TGTGCCAGCAGCTTAGTCTCGGTGAACACTGAAGCTTTCTTT	-	TRBV11-2	TRBJ1-1	-
CASSPGTSGRWSYNEQFF	TGTGCCAGCAGCCCCGGGACTAGCGGGAGGTGGTCCTACAATGAGCAGTTCTTC	-	TRBV7-9	TRBJ2-1	TRBD2
CASSLGDVGYTF	TGTGCCAGCAGCTTAGGGGACGTTGGCTACACCTTC	-	TRBV7-8	TRBJ1-2	-
CASSWGRDNEQFF	TGTGCCAGCAGTTGGGGGAGGGACAATGAGCAGTTCTTC	-	TRBV6-2/TRBV6-3	TRBJ2-1	TRBD2
CATSRGARVRGGETQYF	TGTGCCACCAGTAGAGGGGCTAGGGTGCGTGGAGGAGAGACCCAGTACTTC	-	TRBV15	TRBJ2-5	-
CASSKPTGDQDTNTEAFF	TGTGCCAGCAGCAAACCTACAGGCGACCAAGACACAAACACTGAAGCTTTCTTT	-	TRBV21-1	TRBJ1-1	-
CASSFSRTGLFHEQYF	TGTGCCAGCAGCTTTTCCCGGACAGGGCTATTCCACGAGCAGTACTTC	-	TRBV5-6	TRBJ2-7	TRBD1
CASSLADDYGYTF	TGTGCCAGCAGCTTAGCGGACGACTATGGCTACACCTTC	-	TRBV7-9	TRBJ1-2	-
CSVDGTGLSTDTQYF	TGCAGCGTTGATGGGACAGGCCTATCCACAGATACGCAGTATTTT	once	TRBV29-1	TRBJ2-3	TRBD1
CATSDWETQYF	TGTGCCACCAGTGATTGGGAGACCCAGTACTTC	-	TRBV24-1	TRBJ2-5	-